Below, 32 T cell receptor beta chains from the same sample are listed, as sequenced in a study of T-cell reconstitution after alpha-beta-depleted transplantation in children. The TCRbeta library incorporated unique molecular identifiers. A single record per CDR3 protein comes from TCRdb applying MiXCR to the PCR reads. The sample records approximately 500,000 distinct CDR3 sequences, roughly a tenth being singletons. The sequences come from PBMCs, collected before TCRalphabeta/CD19-depleted stem cell transplant. Every receptor here comes from a child aged 2 to 15 with inherited bone marrow failure, due to receive a stem cell transplant.

This clonotype has a count of ten or more. The J gene is TRBJ2-6, the V gene TRBV7-6, with D unclear. The CDR3 extends over 17 amino acids. Trimming stripped 5 bases from V and 1 base from J, with 15 bases between. CDR1 and CDR2 from the germline V gene are SGHVS and FNYEAQ. The CDR3 DNA reads TGTGCCAGCAGCAGGGCCTACCACGGTTCTGGGGCCAACGTCCTGACTTTC. Its translation: CASSRAYHGSGANVLTF.

This clonotype occurred many times. The chain recombines TRBV20-1 with TRBJ2-2, with D possibly matching TRBD2 (6 bases). Germline loops: CDR1 DFQATT, CDR2 SNEGSKA (reference sequence). The V and J ends lost 2 bases and 6 bases respectively, with 7 bases between them. The CDR3 loop spans 12 amino acids. CDR3 in amino acids: CSARWGAGELFF. DNA of the CDR3: TGCAGTGCTAGATGGGGGGCCGGGGAGCTGTTTTTT.

This clonotype has at least ten counts. The chain joins TRBV5-1 to TRBJ2-1; 8 bases map to TRBD2. In germline, CDR1 is SGHRS, CDR2 YFSETQ. CDR3 size: 16 residues. V was pared by 0 bases and J by 7 bases, with 9 bases of the junction left unmatched. As DNA, the CDR3 is TGCGCCAGCAGCTTGGCATTAGCGGGGAATATTAATGAGCAGTTCTTC. Translation gives CASSLALAGNINEQFF.

This clonotype was counted at least ten times. The genes are TRBV6-5 and TRBJ2-5, with TRBD1 identical over 9 bases. V lost 7 bases, J lost 2 bases, and 5 bases stayed unmatched. The CDR3 has 14 amino acids. Germline V gene lookup returns CDR1 MNHEY and CDR2 SVGAGI. The CDR3 DNA reads as TGTGCCAGCAAACAGGGGGCCGGGCAAGAGACCCAGTACTTC. It translates to CASKQGAGQETQYF.

This clonotype was detected a few times. The chain carries TRBV7-9 and TRBJ1-2, with a weak D call TRBD1 (6 bases). Per germline, CDR1 SEHNR and CDR2 FQNEAQ (reference sequence). V gave up 5 bases and J gave up 1 base, with 8 bases separating them. The CDR3 extends over 13 amino acids. CDR3: CASSRDINYGYTF. CDR3 DNA: TGTGCCAGCAGCCGGGACATTAACTATGGCTACACCTTC.

This clonotype was detected many times. Sequence at one end of the junction differs from germline and may be a read error. V gene TRBV20-1 combines with J gene TRBJ2-1; D gene ambiguous. This CDR3 contains 8 residues. CDR1 is DFQATT, CDR2 SNEGSKA, per germline (reference sequence). The CDR3 is CSVNEQFF. The CDR3 DNA reads as TGTTCCGTAAATGAGCAGTTCTTC.

This clonotype was recorded at least ten times. The CDR3 bases are TGTGCCAGCAGCTTGAGGGCGGACGGAGGGGGCTACACCTTC. This sequence encodes CASSLRADGGGYTF. This chain connects TRBV5-6 to TRBJ1-2; D is uncertain. Germline assignment: CDR1 SGHDT and CDR2 YYEEEE. The CDR3 totals 14 residues. V was trimmed by 1 base and J by 8 bases, leaving 15 bases between them.

This clonotype was observed many times. In DNA form, the CDR3 reads TGTGCCTGGGATTCAGGGGCGGAGACCCAGTACTTC. Amino acids: CAWDSGAETQYF. V usage is TRBV30 and J usage is TRBJ2-5; the D gene is possibly TRBD1 (6 bases). CDR1 is GTSNPN, CDR2 SVGIG, per germline (reference sequence). Trimming removed 5 bases from V and 5 bases from J, with 12 bases in between. This CDR3 region has 12 residues.

Concerning this clonotype itself: This may arise from a read error, as a much more abundant clone is one base away. The chain couples TRBV29-1 to TRBJ2-5, with 9 bases fitting TRBD2. V lost 7 bases and J lost 2; bases outside the gene matches: 2. Germline V gene sequence: CDR1 SQVTM, CDR2 ANQGSEA. The CDR3 runs 12 residues. The CDR3: CSASGNQETQYF. DNA of the CDR3: TGCAGCGCTAGCGGGAATCAAGAGACCCAGTACTTC.

This clonotype was counted at least ten times. The rearrangement joins TRBV7-2 to TRBJ2-4, with 10 nucleotides matching TRBD2. Germline trimming cut 1 base from V and 1 base from J; bases unmatched to any gene: 13. The CDR3 loop spans 20 amino acids. Germline V gene sequence: CDR1 SGHTA, CDR2 FQGNSA. CDR3 DNA: TGTGCCAGCAGCTTAGGGCTAGCGGGAGTAGGAATATCGGCCAAAAACATTCAGTACTTC. Translated: CASSLGLAGVGISAKNIQYF.

In this sample, this clonotype turned up many times. The rearrangement joins TRBV27 to TRBJ2-7, with D possibly TRBD2 on 5 matching bases. Germline V gene sequence: CDR1 MNHEY, CDR2 SMNVEV (reference sequence). The CDR3 totals 15 residues. V was shortened by 2 bases and J by 3 bases, with 14 bases between the two germline ends. The CDR3 spells CASSLGGSVSYEQYF. The CDR3 nucleotides read TGTGCCAGCAGTTTAGGTGGGAGTGTAAGCTACGAGCAGTACTTC.

The table lists this clonotype with many counts. This chain links TRBV5-1 with TRBJ2-7, with D possibly matching TRBD2 (5 bases). The CDR3 has 16 amino acids. Trimming shortened V by 0 bases and J by 7 bases, and 20 bases separated the two germline ends. Germline V lookup: CDR1 SGHRS, CDR2 YFSETQ. CDR3 bases: TGCGCCAGCAGCTTGGGTGAGCGGCCTCAGCCCGGGGAGCAGTACTTC. Translating gives CASSLGERPQPGEQYF. The entire variable domain, with the rest obtained from reference TRBV5-1 and TRBJ2-7, is as follows: KAGVTQTPRYLIKTRGQQVTLSCSPISGHRSVSWYQQTPGQGLQFLFEYFSETQRNKGNFPGRFSGRQFSNSRSEMNVSTLELGDSALYLCASSLGERPQPGEQYFGPGTRLTVT.

The gene calls are TRBV23-1 and TRBJ2-5; maybe TRBD2 (6 bases). TRBV23-1 is treated as an ORF (open reading frame) with a function not yet certain. V gave up 1 base and J gave up 1 base, with 10 bases separating them. The CDR3 is 15 residues long. The CDR3 nucleotides read TGCGCCAGCAGTCAATGTCCGGAGGGCCAAGAGACCCAGTACTTC. This codes for CASSQCPEGQETQYF.

This clonotype was observed many times. The J gene is TRBJ2-1, the V gene TRBV4-2; 9 bases line up with TRBD2. V lost 4 bases to trimming and J lost 1 base; unmatched junction nucleotides: 11. The CDR3 is 18 amino acids. Looked up from germline, CDR1 is LGHNA and CDR2 is YNFKEQ. CDR3 protein: CASSLVASSGGSYNEQFF. The CDR3 nucleotides read TGTGCCAGCAGCCTGGTGGCTAGTAGCGGGGGATCCTACAATGAGCAGTTCTTC.

This clonotype has ten or more counts. J is TRBJ2-7 and V is TRBV13; D possibly corresponds to TRBD1 (7 bases). V dropped 4 bases and J dropped 12 bases, with 16 bases sitting between them. The germline gives CDR1 PRHDT, CDR2 FYEKMQ (reference sequence). This CDR3 is 12 amino acids long. CDR3 loop: CASSWQGGSWYF. In DNA form, the CDR3 reads TGTGCCAGCAGCTGGCAGGGGGGAAGCTGGTACTTC.

The genes are TRBV19 and TRBJ2-3, with a weak D call TRBD1 (5 bases). The CDR3 spans 17 residues. Trimming took off 3 bases at V and 5 bases at J, with 21 bases between the two ends. Germline assignment: CDR1 LNHDA and CDR2 SQIVND (reference sequence). The CDR3 bases are TGTGCCAGTAGTATGGTTGCGGAAGGGCCAAGGGGAGATACGCAGTATTTT. Translating it yields CASSMVAEGPRGDTQYF.

This clonotype was seen a few times. V gene TRBV20-1 combines with J gene TRBJ1-1; tentative D call: TRBD1 (6 bases). The CDR3 loop spans 13 amino acids. Germline V lookup: CDR1 DFQATT, CDR2 SNEGSKA (reference sequence). The ends were cut back, 1 base at V and 4 bases at J, with 10 bases in the middle. The DNA for the CDR3 is TGCAGTGCTAGAGCGCAGGGGATCACTGAAGCTTTCTTT. This translates into CSARAQGITEAFF.

The table lists this clonotype with many counts. The chain joins TRBV20-1 to TRBJ2-1, with D possibly being TRBD1 or TRBD2 (5 bases each). The germline V gene has CDR1 DFQATT and CDR2 SNEGSKA (reference sequence). The CDR3 consists of 17 residues. The V end was cut by 1 base, the J end by 6 bases, with 22 bases between. This chain's CDR3 is CSARGSRRNGTPNEQFF. Here the CDR3 DNA reads TGCAGTGCTAGAGGGTCCAGGCGCAACGGGACCCCCAATGAGCAGTTCTTC.

This clonotype was recorded at least ten times. This chain joins TRBV2 and TRBJ1-2; perhaps TRBD1 as D (5 bases). Germline V gene sequence: CDR1 SNHLY, CDR2 FYNNEI. The CDR3 has 13 residues. Trimming took off 6 bases at V and 6 bases at J, with 14 bases between the two ends. The CDR3 bases are TGTGCCAGCAGAGATGGTATAGGGGATGGCTACACCTTC. Its translation is CASRDGIGDGYTF. The whole variable domain, remainder taken from reference TRBV2 and TRBJ1-2, is EPEVTQTPSHQVTQMGQEVILRCVPISNHLYFYWYRQILGQKVEFLVSFYNNEISEKSEIFDDQFSVERPDGSNFTLKIRSTKLEDSAMYFCASRDGIGDGYTFGSGTRLTVV.

This clonotype was observed at least ten times. The chain is built from TRBV4-2 and TRBJ2-1; no clear D gene. In germline, CDR1 is LGHNA, CDR2 YNFKEQ. The CDR3 spans 17 residues. V shed 2 bases and J shed 3 bases, with 17 bases lying between them. The CDR3 loop is CASSQPGQAELYNEQFF. CDR3 in DNA: TGTGCCAGCAGCCAACCAGGTCAGGCGGAACTCTACAATGAGCAGTTCTTC.

The table lists this clonotype with many counts. J is TRBJ2-2 and V is TRBV4-1, with 7 bases lining up with TRBD1. The CDR3 spans 15 residues. Losses at the gene ends were 4 bases for V and 4 bases for J; bases not matched to a gene: 6. Looked up from germline, CDR1 is MGHRA and CDR2 is YSYEKL. The CDR3 loop is CASSRNTGVTGELFF. Written as DNA, the CDR3 is TGCGCCAGCAGCCGTAATACAGGGGTCACCGGGGAGCTGTTTTTT.

This clonotype was recorded at least ten times. The V gene is TRBV28, the J gene TRBJ2-4, with 8 bases aligning to TRBD2. V lost 4 bases, J lost 3 bases, and 5 bases stayed unmatched. Germline V gives CDR1 MDHEN, CDR2 SYDVKM. The CDR3 totals 15 residues. The CDR3 protein is CASSSRGGGKNIQYF. CDR3 nucleotide sequence: TGTGCCAGCAGTTCACGGGGGGGTGGCAAAAACATTCAGTACTTC.

This clonotype has at least ten counts. The V call is TRBV7-9, the J call TRBJ2-1; 7 nucleotides line up with TRBD2. Trimming at V came to 8 bases and at J to 2 bases, leaving 12 bases not matched to a gene. The CDR3 runs to 16 residues. CDR1 is SEHNR, CDR2 FQNEAQ, per germline (reference sequence). CDR3 loop: CASVLLSGTPYNEQFF. The CDR3 nucleotides are TGTGCCAGCGTACTTTTGAGCGGGACCCCCTACAATGAGCAGTTCTTC.

Many counts were recorded for this clonotype. This chain connects TRBV27 to TRBJ2-7; D possibly corresponds to TRBD1 (6 bases). The germline gives CDR1 MNHEY, CDR2 SMNVEV (reference sequence). CDR3 length equals 14 residues. Trimming pared 5 bases from V and 2 bases from J, leaving 13 bases between. CDR3 protein: CASSPQDRTYEQYF. DNA for the CDR3: TGTGCCAGCAGTCCCCAAGACAGGACCTACGAGCAGTACTTC.

In this sample, this clonotype turned up a few times. The chain combines TRBV4-1 with TRBJ2-1, with TRBD2 identical over 11 bases. V dropped 2 bases and J dropped 0; count of bases not matched to a gene: 6. The CDR3 runs to 18 residues. Germline V gene data show CDR1 as MGHRA and CDR2 as YSYEKL. The CDR3 sequence: CASSQRLAGTFSYNEQFF. Written as DNA, the CDR3 is TGCGCCAGCAGCCAAAGACTAGCGGGAACATTCTCCTACAATGAGCAGTTCTTC.

This clonotype was counted many times. The chain employs TRBV6-2 or TRBV6-3 and TRBJ1-5, with 9 bases fitting TRBD1. Trimming removed 6 bases from V and 4 bases from J; junction bases left unmatched: 10. The germline CDR1 and CDR2 sequences are MNHEY and SVGEGT. CDR3 size: 16 residues. CDR3 sequence: CASSQGQGRTNQPQHF. CDR3 nucleotides: TGTGCCAGCAGCCAAGGACAGGGGCGGACAAATCAGCCCCAGCATTTT.

This clonotype was detected many times. The chain joins TRBV20-1 to TRBJ2-1; the match to TRBD2 covers 10 bases. CDR1 and CDR2 from the germline V gene are DFQATT and SNEGSKA (reference sequence). Losses at the gene ends were 7 bases for V and 5 bases for J; bases not matched to a gene: 11. CDR3 size: 15 residues. The CDR3 spells CSVGVAGGIHNEQFF. The CDR3 DNA follows: TGCAGTGTAGGAGTAGCGGGAGGTATTCACAATGAGCAGTTCTTC.

This clonotype showed up just a few times. The J gene is TRBJ2-7, the V gene TRBV23-1, with TRBD1 matching 7 bases. TRBV23-1 is assigned to the ORF class and has an uncertain function. V dropped 10 bases and J dropped 3; count of bases not matched to a gene: 9. This CDR3 is 13 amino acids long. This CDR3 reads CANMRTGRYEQYF. CDR3 in DNA: TGCGCCAACATGAGGACAGGTCGCTACGAGCAGTACTTC.

This clonotype was seen at least ten times. The rearrangement uses TRBV5-1 and TRBJ2-1; TRBD1 is a possible D gene (5 bases). The germline V gene has CDR1 SGHRS and CDR2 YFSETQ. V was clipped by 2 bases and J by 0 bases, with 9 bases between them. This CDR3 contains 15 residues. Here the CDR3 reads CASSFRDSSYNEQFF. CDR3 sequence (DNA): TGCGCCAGCAGCTTCCGTGACAGCTCCTACAATGAGCAGTTCTTC.

V gene TRBV28 combines with J gene TRBJ2-7; the match to TRBD1 covers 7 bases. The CDR3 extends over 14 amino acids. With 6 bases clipped from V and 3 bases from J, the junction kept 8 bases outside the gene matches. Germline V gene data show CDR1 as MDHEN and CDR2 as SYDVKM. CDR3 loop: CASSLGTDRYEQYF. The CDR3 coding sequence is TGTGCCAGCAGCCTAGGGACAGACCGCTACGAGCAGTACTTC.

This clonotype was recorded many times. This chain links TRBV10-3 with TRBJ2-7, with D possibly matching TRBD2 (5 bases). Germline V gene lookup returns CDR1 ENHRY and CDR2 SYGVKD. This CDR3 is built from 11 residues. Deletions cut 6 bases from V and 4 bases from J, with 7 bases between. CDR3 residues: CAISPGYEQYF. In nucleotides, the CDR3 is TGTGCCATCAGCCCGGGATACGAGCAGTACTTC.

This clonotype was observed a handful of times. V usage is TRBV12-1 and J usage is TRBJ1-1. TRBV12-1 is a pseudogene locus. The CDR3 spans 12 residues. CDR3: CASTLRKIEAFF. CDR3 bases: TGTGCCAGCACCCTACGAAAGATTGAAGCTTTCTTT.